The 29 T cell receptor beta chains in this list originate from one sample, sequenced in a study of T cell changes during pregnancy in multiple sclerosis. Clones were read by immunoSEQ multiplex PCR, and TCRdb kept only the in-frame ones, dropping some. The sample contains roughly 89,000 clones, around 93% of which appear only once. The source material was peripheral blood, sampled in the third trimester of pregnancy. The receptors here all came from a female donor with multiple sclerosis, enrolled in a pregnancy study.

The chain carries TRBV28 and TRBJ1-3; D is perhaps TRBD1 (5 bases). The CDR3 runs to 15 residues. The germline CDR1 and CDR2 sequences are MDHEN and SYDVKM. Trimming shortened V by 2 bases and J by 1 base, and 9 bases separated the two germline ends. CDR3 sequence (DNA): TGTGCCAGCAGTTTAGGGGGAGGGTCTGGAAACACCATATATTTT. This encodes CASSLGGGSGNTIYF.

The chain's CDR3 is CASSVGLSYGYTF. CDR3 nucleotides: TGTGCCAGCAGTGTGGGACTCTCCTATGGCTACACCTTC. This chain uses TRBV6-1 with TRBJ1-2, with D tentatively TRBD1 (5 bases). From germline, CDR1 is MNHNS and CDR2 SASEGT. The ends were cut back, 4 bases at V and 4 bases at J, with 10 bases in the middle. The CDR3 is made up of 13 amino acids.

This chain joins TRBV5-5 and TRBJ1-3; D is unclear. The CDR3 consists of 17 residues. CDR1 and CDR2 (germline): SGHKS, YYEKEE (reference sequence). Trimming cost V 4 bases and J 0 bases, with 17 bases left between them. DNA for the CDR3: TGTGCCAGCAGCAGCGCACTGACGTGGATCTCTGGAAACACCATATATTTT. Encoded protein: CASSSALTWISGNTIYF.

The chain links TRBV5-8 to TRBJ2-5; 7 bases line up with TRBD2. CDR3 length: 14 amino acids. The J segment lost 7 bases and the V segment lost 3 bases, leaving 9 bases of the junction unmatched. Per the germline V gene, CDR1 is SGHTS and CDR2 is YDEGEE. The CDR3 reads CASSSLGGERTQYF. The CDR3 nucleotides are TGTGCCAGCAGCTCCCTGGGAGGGGAACGGACCCAGTACTTC.

The CDR3 loop is CASRSRGYVARGANVLTF. In nucleotides, the CDR3 is TGTGCCAGCAGAAGCAGGGGGTACGTTGCGAGAGGGGCCAACGTCCTGACTTTC. V is TRBV6-4 and J is TRBJ2-6; TRBD1 aligns across 7 bases. CDR3 length: 18 residues. The V gene's germline CDR1 is MRHNA and CDR2 SNTAGT. V trimming: 6 bases; J trimming: 4 bases; junction bases outside the gene matches: 15.

This chain uses TRBV19 with TRBJ2-6, with D unclear. V gave up 1 base and J gave up 12 bases, with 19 bases separating them. The CDR3 covers 16 residues. Germline V gives CDR1 LNHDA, CDR2 SQIVND (reference sequence). This CDR3 reads CASSIGRSSRNPVLTF. The CDR3 DNA follows: TGTGCCAGTAGTATAGGACGGAGCTCAAGGAACCCCGTCCTGACTTTC.

The chain links TRBV19 to TRBJ1-3; weak D call: TRBD1 (6 bases). The length of the CDR3 is 15 residues. Germline assignment: CDR1 LNHDA and CDR2 SQIVND (reference sequence). The V gene lost 5 bases and the J gene lost 5 bases, with 16 bases spanning the gap. The CDR3 DNA reads as TGTGCCAGTAGTCACACGGACAGAAAGAGAAACACCATATATTTT. Its protein is CASSHTDRKRNTIYF.

This chain connects TRBV5-4 to TRBJ2-5; weak D call: TRBD1 (6 bases). V lost 0 bases, J lost 5 bases, and 11 bases lay in between. Germline CDR1 SGHNT, CDR2 YYREEE (reference sequence). This CDR3 has 14 residues. The DNA of the CDR3 is TGTGCCAGCAGCTTGGACGCAGGGGTGGAGACCCAGTACTTC. This translates into CASSLDAGVETQYF.

V usage is TRBV7-9 and J usage is TRBJ2-1, with a weak D call TRBD1 (5 bases). This CDR3 spans 11 amino acids. From germline, CDR1 is SEHNR and CDR2 FQNEAQ (reference sequence). V was clipped by 3 bases and J by 15 bases, with 12 bases between them. The CDR3 bases are TGTGCCAGCAGCTTGACGGACACCGGGTTCTTC. Residues: CASSLTDTGFF.

J is TRBJ2-1 and V is TRBV15; D may be TRBD1 (6 bases). Per germline, CDR1 LNHNV and CDR2 YYDKDF (reference sequence). The CDR3 covers 13 residues. Trimming took off 2 bases at V and 6 bases at J, with 8 bases between the two ends. The CDR3 coding sequence is TGTGCCACCAGCAGAAGACAGGCCAATGAGCAGTTCTTC. This sequence encodes CATSRRQANEQFF.

J is TRBJ1-3 and V is TRBV2; D gene unclear. Germline V gene data show CDR1 as SNHLY and CDR2 as FYNNEI. The CDR3 consists of 14 residues. Deletions cut 4 bases from V and 0 bases from J, with 7 bases between. CDR3: CASSVGSSGNTIYF. CDR3 in DNA: TGTGCCAGCAGTGTAGGGAGCTCTGGAAACACCATATATTTT.

The chain is built from TRBV11-2 and TRBJ2-7, with 8 bases matching TRBD1. The length of the CDR3 is 14 residues. With 5 bases clipped from V and 3 bases from J, the junction kept 6 bases outside the gene matches. Germline V gene sequence: CDR1 SGHAT, CDR2 FQNNGV. The CDR3 bases are TGTGCCAGCAGCCGCTTAGGACAGGGCTACGAGCAGTACTTC. Translating it yields CASSRLGQGYEQYF.

J is TRBJ2-1 and V is TRBV28; 8 nucleotides line up with TRBD2. Germline V lookup: CDR1 MDHEN, CDR2 SYDVKM. This CDR3 comprises 16 residues. V was pared by 2 bases and J by 8 bases, with 11 bases of the junction left unmatched. CDR3 sequence: CASSLGLAGIFDEQFF. The CDR3, as DNA: TGTGCCAGCAGTTTAGGGTTAGCGGGAATTTTCGATGAGCAGTTCTTC.

The gene calls are TRBV7-8 and TRBJ1-5; D not resolved. V dropped 5 bases and J dropped 0 bases, with 2 bases sitting between them. The length of the CDR3 is 12 residues. The V gene's germline CDR1 is SGHVS and CDR2 FQNEAQ. CDR3 in amino acids: CASSHSNQPQHF. CDR3 DNA: TGTGCCAGCAGCCATAGCAATCAGCCCCAGCATTTT.

The rearrangement joins TRBV27 to TRBJ1-1; D is possibly TRBD1 (5 bases). Trimming removed 4 bases at V and 5 bases at J, with 17 bases between. The germline V gene encodes CDR1 MNHEY and CDR2 SMNVEV (reference sequence). The length of the CDR3 is 15 residues. CDR3 in DNA: TGTGCCAGCAGTTACCGGCCGCGGGGGACTACTGAAGCTTTCTTT. Its translation is CASSYRPRGTTEAFF.

In this sample, this clone turned up once. This chain joins TRBV28 and TRBJ1-1; 9 nucleotides line up with TRBD1. The CDR3 spans 16 residues. V trimming: 4 bases; J trimming: 5 bases; junction bases outside the gene matches: 11. Germline CDR1 is MDHEN and CDR2 is SYDVKM. CDR3 amino acids: CASSSGQGWRLTEAFF. The DNA of the CDR3 is TGTGCCAGCAGTTCCGGACAGGGGTGGCGGTTGACTGAAGCTTTCTTT.

V is TRBV9 and J is TRBJ2-1; 8 nucleotides match TRBD1. Trimming at V came to 0 bases and at J to 10 bases, leaving 0 bases not matched to a gene. The CDR3 consists of 12 residues. The germline gives CDR1 SGDLS, CDR2 YYNGEE. CDR3: CASSVDRGEQFF. DNA for the CDR3: TGTGCCAGCAGCGTAGACAGGGGGGAGCAGTTCTTC.

J is TRBJ1-1 and V is TRBV28, with D hard to call. Between the trimmed V and J ends, which lost 8 bases and 0 bases, there was a span of 10 bases. Germline V gives CDR1 MDHEN, CDR2 SYDVKM. CDR3 length equals 13 residues. The CDR3 protein is CASAGPMNTEAFF. CDR3 bases: TGTGCCAGCGCAGGCCCAATGAACACTGAAGCTTTCTTT.

This clone was detected once. This chain connects TRBV28 to TRBJ2-3, with D possibly being TRBD2 (5 bases). Trimming left V 2 bases short and J 4 bases short, with 10 bases between. CDR3 length: 14 amino acids. The germline V gene has CDR1 MDHEN and CDR2 SYDVKM. CDR3 DNA: TGTGCCAGCAGTTTAGGGGAGCTAGCAGATACGCAGTATTTT. This sequence encodes CASSLGELADTQYF.

The J gene is TRBJ2-1, the V gene TRBV9; D might be TRBD1 (5 bases). This CDR3 comprises 16 residues. Trimming removed 0 bases from V and 9 bases from J, with 19 bases in between. Germline CDR1 SGDLS, CDR2 YYNGEE. DNA of the CDR3: TGTGCCAGCAGCGTAGTAGGTCGTACAGACAGCGTTGAGCAGTTCTTC. Amino acid sequence: CASSVVGRTDSVEQFF.

This chain links TRBV6-1 with TRBJ2-3; TRBD2 aligns across 14 bases. CDR3 size: 24 residues. V shed 2 bases and J 2 bases; nucleotides not matched to a gene: 24. Germline CDR1 MNHNS, CDR2 SASEGT. CDR3 DNA sequence: TGTGCCAGCAGTGAATCAGGACTAGCGGGAGGCCTACCCTTATCTAGGGGGTACACAGATACGCAGTATTTT. Translated: CASSESGLAGGLPLSRGYTDTQYF.

The chain joins TRBV27 to TRBJ1-5; 9 positions agree with TRBD1. The V segment lost 5 bases and the J segment 4 bases; nucleotides outside the gene matches: 9. CDR3 length: 16 amino acids. Germline CDR1 and CDR2: MNHEY and SMNVEV (reference sequence). The chain's CDR3 is CASSPGTGRSNQPQHF. Here the CDR3 DNA reads TGTGCCAGCAGTCCCGGGACAGGGAGGTCTAATCAGCCCCAGCATTTT.

The J gene is TRBJ1-2, the V gene TRBV4-1; 8 bases agree with TRBD1. With 3 bases clipped from V and 8 bases from J, the junction kept 14 bases outside the gene matches. Germline V gene data show CDR1 as MGHRA and CDR2 as YSYEKL. The CDR3 covers 16 residues. CDR3 nucleotide sequence: TGCGCCAGCAGCCATCATCCCCCAAAGACAGGGGTGGGCTACACCTTC. Translated: CASSHHPPKTGVGYTF.

V and J are TRBV27 and TRBJ2-7; 8 bases are shared with TRBD2. Germline V gene lookup returns CDR1 MNHEY and CDR2 SMNVEV (reference sequence). The J segment lost 5 bases and the V segment lost 2 bases, leaving 5 bases of the junction unmatched. The CDR3 is made up of 14 amino acids. The CDR3 sequence: CASSLQAGVDEQYF. The CDR3 DNA is TGTGCCAGCAGTTTACAAGCGGGAGTTGACGAGCAGTACTTC.

A note on this clone: Other DNA sequences in the same sample also yield this CDR3. This chain joins TRBV5-1 and TRBJ1-5; possible D gene TRBD1, 6 bases. Trimming shortened V by 0 bases and J by 4 bases, and 11 bases separated the two germline ends. The CDR3 has 15 residues. CDR1 and CDR2 from the germline V gene are SGHRS and YFSETQ. The CDR3 sequence: CASSLEGQRNQPQHF. In DNA form, the CDR3 reads TGCGCCAGCAGCTTGGAGGGACAACGGAATCAGCCCCAGCATTTT.

V gene TRBV19 combines with J gene TRBJ2-1; TRBD2 agrees at 7 bases. CDR3 length: 16 amino acids. The junction had 6 bases not matched to a gene; V was cut back by 4 bases and J by 0 bases. Germline values: CDR1 LNHDA, CDR2 SQIVND (reference sequence). CDR3 region: CASSTSLASSYNEQFF. CDR3 nucleotide sequence: TGTGCCAGTAGTACTTCACTAGCGAGCTCCTACAATGAGCAGTTCTTC.

The chain joins TRBV5-4 to TRBJ2-2; 7 bases agree with TRBD1. The CDR3 spans 15 residues. Losses at the gene ends were 5 bases for V and 6 bases for J; bases not matched to a gene: 10. Germline V gene data show CDR1 as SGHNT and CDR2 as YYREEE (reference sequence). CDR3 nucleotides: TGTGCCAGCAGTCCCGACAGGGCGGTTGCCGGGGAGCTGTTTTTT. This codes for CASSPDRAVAGELFF.

The chain has TRBV28 and TRBJ2-5; the match to TRBD2 covers 10 bases. The CDR3 is 13 residues long. The J segment lost 3 bases and the V segment lost 6 bases, leaving 1 base of the junction unmatched. CDR1 and CDR2 (germline): MDHEN, SYDVKM. The CDR3, as DNA: TGTGCCAGCAGGGGACTAGCGAAAGAGACCCAGTACTTC. Translation: CASRGLAKETQYF.

The rearrangement uses TRBV28 and TRBJ2-5; the match to TRBD2 covers 13 bases. J was trimmed by 0 bases and V by 3 bases; bases with no gene match: 7. The CDR3 has 18 residues. CDR1 and CDR2 (germline): MDHEN, SYDVKM. The CDR3 nucleotides read TGTGCCAGCAGTTTCCTTGGACTAGCGGGAGAAAACCAAGAGACCCAGTACTTC. It specifies CASSFLGLAGENQETQYF.